The 18 T cell receptor beta chains below were found in one sample sequenced in a study of naive and memory T cell subsets. Study-wide points: Especially in CD8 cells, naive repertoires contained a few larger clonotypes, possibly CD45RA-re-expressing memory cells.

Their cognate antigens are unknown. An equimolar mix of two oligonucleotides served as the beta constant-region primer for TRBC1 and TRBC2. Four rounds of PCR amplified the ligated cDNA using nested alpha and beta constant-region primers plus SP2. TCRdb re-derived calls from the UMI-ligation and nested PCR reads in MiXCR, one entry per CDR3 protein. This sample has over 90,000 distinct CDR3 sequences, with roughly 12% found just once. Sequenced input: naive CD4+ T cells from blood. These receptors came from a human donor in good health.

The chain uses TRBV5-7 and TRBJ2-3; D is unclear. TRBV5-7 is annotated as an ORF whose role is uncertain. The CDR3 is 14 residues long. V lost 4 bases, J lost 4 bases, and 13 bases lay in between. The CDR3 DNA reads as TGTGCCAGCAGCCTCCTGACTCCCCCAGATACGCAGTATTTT. This gives the protein CASSLLTPPDTQYF.

This clonotype occurred many times. The V gene is TRBV6-6, the J gene TRBJ2-7; no clear D gene. CDR3 size: 11 residues. From germline, CDR1 is MNHNY and CDR2 SVGAGI (reference sequence). Trimming removed 2 bases at V and 5 bases at J, with 4 bases between. The CDR3: CASSYTHEQYF. CDR3 nucleotide sequence: TGTGCCAGCAGTTACACCCACGAGCAGTACTTC.

This clonotype was seen a few times. V is TRBV12-3 or TRBV12-4 and J is TRBJ1-2; D is unclear. Trimming pared 5 bases from V and 5 bases from J, leaving 15 bases between. This CDR3 region has 14 residues. The CDR3 protein is CASSSRTRIYGYTF. CDR3 coding DNA: TGTGCCAGCAGTAGCCGGACGAGAATATATGGCTACACCTTC.

This clonotype was picked up a small number of times. V gene TRBV12-3 or TRBV12-4 combines with J gene TRBJ2-1; 7 bases are shared with TRBD2. This CDR3 has 15 residues. The ends lost 1 base at V and 10 bases at J; junction bases unmatched: 10. As DNA, the CDR3 is TGTGCCAGCAGTTTAGTCGCGTCAGGGAGGGCCGAGCAGTTCTTC. Translation: CASSLVASGRAEQFF.

This chain uses TRBV20-1 with TRBJ2-1, with TRBD2 as a possible D gene (5 bases). Trimming shortened V by 0 bases and J by 6 bases, and 12 bases separated the two germline ends. The CDR3 contains 14 residues. The V gene's germline CDR1 is DFQATT and CDR2 SNEGSKA (reference sequence). CDR3 DNA sequence: TGCAGTGCTAGAGATGAGGGCTTTAGCAATGAGCAGTTCTTC. As protein: CSARDEGFSNEQFF.

A note on this clonotype: The junction does not match germline at one end; this may be a read error. V and J are TRBV20-1 and TRBJ2-1, with 9 bases identical to TRBD2. Germline V gene lookup returns CDR1 DFQATT and CDR2 SNEGSKA (reference sequence). The CDR3 consists of 13 residues. The CDR3 bases are TGCAGTACTAGCGGGTCTACCTACAATGAGCAGTTCTTC. Translating gives CSTSGSTYNEQFF.

This clonotype was seen a few times. The CDR3 loop reads CASSIKGLGANVLTF. CDR3 nucleotide sequence: TGTGCCAGCAGCATCAAAGGACTTGGGGCCAACGTCCTGACTTTC. This chain links TRBV28 with TRBJ2-6, with D perhaps TRBD2 (5 bases). Germline CDR1 and CDR2: MDHEN and SYDVKM. V gave up 6 bases and J gave up 3 bases, with 12 bases separating them. CDR3 length: 15 residues. The variable domain in full, with the rest retrieved from reference TRBV28 and TRBJ2-6, is DVKVTQSSRYLVKRTGEKVFLECVQDMDHENMFWYRQDPGLGLRLIYFSYDVKMKEKGDIPEGYSVSREKKERFSLILESASTNQTSMYLCASSIKGLGANVLTFGAGSRLTVL.

A few counts support this clonotype. The chain combines TRBV20-1 with TRBJ2-5; D remains unclear. The CDR3 is made up of 14 amino acids. Germline assignment: CDR1 DFQATT and CDR2 SNEGSKA (reference sequence). Trimming left V 5 bases short and J 5 bases short, with 18 bases between. DNA of the CDR3: TGCAGTGCTTTGCGTGGCTCTCCCTTGGAGACCCAGTACTTC. It specifies CSALRGSPLETQYF.

This clonotype was observed a handful of times. The rearrangement uses TRBV6-2 or TRBV6-3 and TRBJ2-7; D possibly matches TRBD1 or TRBD2 (5 bases each). The CDR3 is 17 amino acids. Germline CDR1 MNHEY, CDR2 SVGEGT. V lost 5 bases to trimming and J lost 2 bases, with 22 bases between them. The DNA of the CDR3 is TGTGCCAGCAGTATGGGACGCCCCGTGGATTATGCCTACGAGCAGTACTTC. Amino acids: CASSMGRPVDYAYEQYF.

The V call is TRBV7-6, the J call TRBJ2-1, with D tentatively TRBD1 (5 bases). V gave up 5 bases and J gave up 0 bases, with 14 bases separating them. Looked up from germline, CDR1 is SGHVS and CDR2 is FNYEAQ. The CDR3 length is 16 residues. In DNA, the CDR3 is TGTGCCAGCAGCCGCGGAGTAGACAGCTCCTACAATGAGCAGTTCTTC. Its translation is CASSRGVDSSYNEQFF.

The chain couples TRBV2 to TRBJ2-7, with no clear D. The V and J ends lost 6 bases and 3 bases respectively, with 9 bases between them. This CDR3 has 12 amino acids. The V gene's germline CDR1 is SNHLY and CDR2 FYNNEI. The DNA of the CDR3 is TGTGCCAGCAGGCTAGACGTCTACGAGCAGTACTTC. Amino acids: CASRLDVYEQYF.

This clonotype was observed a handful of times. The chain has TRBV24-1 and TRBJ2-7; the D gene is possibly TRBD1 (5 bases). The germline gives CDR1 KGHDR, CDR2 SFDVKD. V lost 6 bases to trimming and J lost 5 bases, with 19 bases between them. The CDR3 is made up of 15 amino acids. The CDR3 DNA reads as TGTGCCACCAGTCCTGGAATGGCAGGGATCGACGAGCAGTACTTC. Its protein is CATSPGMAGIDEQYF.

This clonotype was seen repeatedly, ten times or more. CDR3 nucleotide sequence: TGTGCCAGCAGAACACCGACAGGTCCCAGAGGGGCAGATACGCAGTATTTT. This gives the protein CASRTPTGPRGADTQYF. The V call is TRBV6-2 or TRBV6-3, the J call TRBJ2-3; D is perhaps TRBD1 (6 bases). CDR1 is MNHEY, CDR2 SVGEGT, per germline. The V end was cut by 6 bases, the J end by 4 bases, with 23 bases between. This CDR3 spans 17 amino acids.

This clonotype came up many times. The gene calls are TRBV29-1 and TRBJ2-1; weak D call: TRBD2 (6 bases). Trimming took 0 bases from V and 4 from J, leaving 7 bases between them. CDR3 length equals 13 residues. CDR1 and CDR2 (germline): SQVTM, ANQGSEA. CDR3 bases: TGCAGCGTTGAAGAGGGACTTTACAATGAGCAGTTCTTC. It translates to CSVEEGLYNEQFF.

The sample holds a few counts of this clonotype. The gene calls are TRBV6-2 or TRBV6-3 and TRBJ2-1; D remains ambiguous. Per germline, CDR1 MNHEY and CDR2 SVGEGT. The CDR3 consists of 13 residues. The V end was cut by 5 bases, the J end by 5 bases, with 10 bases between. The CDR3 loop reads CASSTDLHNEQFF. CDR3 coding DNA: TGTGCCAGCAGTACCGACCTCCACAATGAGCAGTTCTTC.

This clonotype has ten or more counts. The V and J genes are TRBV19 and TRBJ1-5; possibly TRBD1 for D (5 bases). The CDR3 is 14 amino acids. Deletions cut 2 bases from V and 3 bases from J, with 8 bases between. Per the germline V gene, CDR1 is LNHDA and CDR2 is SQIVND (reference sequence). The CDR3 protein is CASSIRGINQPQHF. For the CDR3, the DNA is TGTGCCAGTAGTATAAGGGGTATCAATCAGCCCCAGCATTTT.

The gene calls are TRBV4-3 and TRBJ2-1, with a tentative D call TRBD2 (6 bases). V was pared by 0 bases and J by 4 bases, with 16 bases between. The germline V gene encodes CDR1 LGHNA and CDR2 YSLEER. The CDR3 has 17 amino acids. This CDR3 is CASSQDFGRSGYNEQFF. The DNA for the CDR3 is TGCGCCAGCAGCCAAGATTTCGGGCGAAGCGGGTACAATGAGCAGTTCTTC.

The chain uses TRBV6-6 and TRBJ2-5, with TRBD1 matching over 7 bases. The junction had 9 bases not matched to a gene; V was cut back by 4 bases and J by 4 bases. Germline CDR1 is MNHNY and CDR2 is SVGAGI (reference sequence). This CDR3 comprises 15 residues. In nucleotides, the CDR3 is TGTGCCAGCAGTTGGGATTCGGGGACAGTAGAGACCCAGTACTTC. This gives the protein CASSWDSGTVETQYF.